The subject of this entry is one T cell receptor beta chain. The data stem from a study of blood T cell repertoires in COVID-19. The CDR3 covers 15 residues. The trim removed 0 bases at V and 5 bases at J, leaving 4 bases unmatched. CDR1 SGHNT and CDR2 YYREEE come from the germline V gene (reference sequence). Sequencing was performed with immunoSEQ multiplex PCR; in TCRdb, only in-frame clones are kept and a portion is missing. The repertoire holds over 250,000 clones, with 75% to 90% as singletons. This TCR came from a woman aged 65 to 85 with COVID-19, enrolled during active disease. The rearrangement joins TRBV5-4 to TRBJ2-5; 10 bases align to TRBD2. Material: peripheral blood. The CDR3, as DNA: TGTGCCAGCAGCTTGGGTAGCGGGGGGCGGGAGACCCAGTACTTC. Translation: CASSLGSGGRETQYF. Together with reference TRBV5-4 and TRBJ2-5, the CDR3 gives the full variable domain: ETGVTQSPTHLIKTRGQQVTLRCSSQSGHNTVSWYQQALGQGPQFIFQYYREEENGRGNFPPRFSGLQFPNYSSELNVNALELDDSALYLCASSLGSGGRETQYFGPGTRLLVL.